This passage covers 13 T cell receptor beta chains from one sample sequenced in a study of a mutant IDH1 vaccine in newly diagnosed glioma. The antigens of these receptors remain unknown. The time point is: week 11, during vaccination. In the vaccine, a single dose held 300 ug of the mutant IDH1 20-mer peptide, along with topical imiquimod. TCRdb's table, derived via immunoSEQ multiplex PCR, lists solely in-frame clones and lacks some. The sample consists of 40,000 or so clones, about 83% of them appearing once. The specimen comprised PBMCs, sampled from a glioma patient whose treatment included an IDH1 peptide vaccine. The receptors come from a man in his forties with glioma.

This clone was seen just once. The V and J genes are TRBV7-2 and TRBJ2-5, with 8 nucleotides matching TRBD2. The V gene end was trimmed by 5 bases and the J gene end by 2 bases; junction bases not matched to a gene: 4. The germline CDR1 and CDR2 sequences are SGHTA and FQGNSA. CDR3 length equals 14 residues. The CDR3, as DNA: TGTGCCAGCAGCCTCCAGCGGGGGCAAGAGACCCAGTACTTC. Protein product: CASSLQRGQETQYF.

This chain connects TRBV10-1 to TRBJ2-7; 10 positions agree with TRBD2. The CDR3 runs 16 residues. Germline trimming cut 6 bases from V and 1 base from J; bases unmatched to any gene: 9. Germline assignment: CDR1 WNHNN and CDR2 SYGVQD (reference sequence). In nucleotides, the CDR3 is TGCGCCAGCAGAAAAAGCGGGAGGGCCTCATCCTACGAGCAGTACTTC. The encoded protein is CASRKSGRASSYEQYF.

For this clone: One junction end disagrees with the germline gene, perhaps due to a read error. V gene TRBV4-3 combines with J gene TRBJ1-5; no firm D call. Germline CDR1 is LGHNA and CDR2 is YSLEER. The CDR3 totals 17 residues. The DNA for the CDR3 is TGCGCCAGCAGACAAGACCACTTGACTTCAATGGTTCAGCCCCAGCATTTT. Its protein is CASRQDHLTSMVQPQHF.

J is TRBJ2-3 and V is TRBV28; 11 positions agree with TRBD2. The germline gives CDR1 MDHEN, CDR2 SYDVKM. The CDR3 covers 16 residues. V shed 6 bases, J shed 4 bases, and the junction held 9 bases outside the gene matches. CDR3 DNA sequence: TGTGCCAGCAGACCCTCCCTAGCGGGAGGAGCAGATACGCAGTATTTT. It codes for CASRPSLAGGADTQYF.

Here the CDR3 reads CASSYSEAQNYEQYF. The CDR3 DNA reads as TGTGCCAGCAGTTACTCGGAAGCCCAGAACTACGAGCAGTACTTC. The V gene is TRBV6-5, the J gene TRBJ2-7; unclear D gene. The CDR3 has 15 amino acids. The V gene's germline CDR1 is MNHEY and CDR2 SVGAGI. Trimming pared 0 bases from V and 3 bases from J, leaving 12 bases between.

V usage is TRBV9 and J usage is TRBJ2-7; possibly TRBD1 for D (5 bases). Germline lookup yields CDR1 SGDLS and CDR2 YYNGEE. V dropped 2 bases and J dropped 0 bases, with 6 bases sitting between them. The CDR3 loop spans 13 amino acids. The CDR3 loop is CASSVQGSYEQYF. In DNA, the CDR3 is TGTGCCAGCAGCGTTCAGGGCTCCTACGAGCAGTACTTC.

This clone is a singleton in its sample. This chain connects TRBV21-1 to TRBJ2-7; the table calls TRBD2, which could not be checked here. TRBV21-1 is a pseudogene. The CDR3 runs 22 residues. The CDR3 coding sequence is TGTGCCAGCAGCAAAGCGCCTATTTTCGGGACTAGCGGGAACCCTTGCCCCTACGAGCAGTACTTC. This sequence encodes CASSKAPIFGTSGNPCPYEQYF.

This sequence joins TRBV9 and TRBJ1-5; D might be TRBD1 (6 bases). The germline gives CDR1 SGDLS, CDR2 YYNGEE. This CDR3 has 15 residues. Trimming took 7 bases from V and 3 from J, leaving 17 bases between them. In nucleotides, the CDR3 is TGTGCCAGCTCCCTAGGCGGGGGCCCCAATCAGCCCCAGCATTTT. Protein sequence: CASSLGGGPNQPQHF.

As DNA, the CDR3 is TGTGCCAGCAATCGCTGGGGGACAGCCCAAGAGACCCAGTACTTC. Translated: CASNRWGTAQETQYF. The J gene is TRBJ2-5, the V gene TRBV2, with 7 bases lining up with TRBD1. J was trimmed by 1 base and V by 7 bases; bases with no gene match: 9. Germline V CDR1 and CDR2: SNHLY, FYNNEI. The CDR3 has 15 amino acids.

The J gene is TRBJ2-3, the V gene TRBV7-2; D tentatively fits TRBD1 or TRBD2 (5 bases each). Germline V gene lookup returns CDR1 SGHTA and CDR2 FQGNSA. CDR3 length: 16 amino acids. V lost 1 base, J lost 0 bases, and 11 bases lay in between. The CDR3 region is CASSLEPRGSTDTQYF. In DNA form, the CDR3 reads TGTGCCAGCAGCTTAGAGCCGAGGGGAAGCACAGATACGCAGTATTTT.

The rearrangement uses TRBV13 and TRBJ1-2, with 9 bases that match TRBD1. The CDR3 contains 14 residues. Trimming removed 6 bases from V and 4 bases from J; junction bases left unmatched: 6. Germline loops: CDR1 PRHDT, CDR2 FYEKMQ (reference sequence). CDR3 residues: CASSYRDRAYGYTF. The CDR3 nucleotides are TGTGCCAGCAGTTACCGGGACAGGGCCTATGGCTACACCTTC.

In this sample, this clone turned up once. This chain links TRBV4-2 with TRBJ2-1; TRBD2 matches at 8 bases. This CDR3 comprises 16 residues. The germline V gene has CDR1 LGHNA and CDR2 YNFKEQ. The V and J ends lost 0 bases and 9 bases, in that order; junction bases with no gene match: 10. The CDR3 protein is CASSQDPSGSNGEQFF. CDR3 nucleotides: TGTGCCAGCAGCCAAGATCCCAGCGGGAGTAACGGTGAGCAGTTCTTC.

The chain has TRBV9 and TRBJ2-7; a possible D gene is TRBD2 (5 bases). The CDR3 covers 14 residues. Germline CDR1 and CDR2: SGDLS and YYNGEE. Trimming removed 2 bases at V and 3 bases at J, with 12 bases between. The CDR3 DNA reads TGTGCCAGCAGCGTCGACTCGGGGAACTACGAGCAGTACTTC. It translates to CASSVDSGNYEQYF.